This T cell receptor (beta chain) emerged from a study of blood T cells in healthy people across ages. Broader study findings: Conclusively comparing naive with antigen-experienced cells was impossible with unsorted PBMCs.

A second roughly 6 to 12 cycle PCR used barcoded and J-beta primers. TCRdb reprocessed the 5' RACE reads with MiXCR, giving one entry per CDR3 protein. The top ten hold roughly a fifth of the sample, which has about 970,000 distinct CDR3 sequences, 51% seen once. This clonotype was observed a few times. No antigen is known for it. After removal of 4 bases from V and 6 bases from J, the junction contained 5 bases not matched to a gene. The V gene's germline CDR1 is MNHEY and CDR2 SMNVEV (reference sequence). The CDR3 has 14 amino acids. The chain has TRBV27 and TRBJ1-4, with TRBD1 matching 7 bases. Sequences were obtained from blood. The sequence was obtained from a woman aged 60-70 years in good health. The CDR3 sequence: CASSWRGPHEKLFF. Here the CDR3 DNA reads TGTGCCAGCAGTTGGAGGGGGCCGCATGAAAAACTGTTTTTT.